The 25 T cell receptor beta chains reported below all come from one sample, sequenced in a study of T cells in Graves' hyperthyroidism and ophthalmopathy. The CDR3 regions of TCR beta were amplified from RNA transcripts. The TCR CDR3 first-round RT-PCR relied on the HTBI primer set. TCRdb recomputed calls from the multiplex PCR reads with MiXCR, one row per CDR3 protein. The data hold roughly 500,000 distinct CDR3 sequences, with around 50% observed a single time. Source material: peripheral blood or thyroid tissue (not recorded which). The receptor source for this set is an adult woman with Graves' disease, either hyperthyroidism or ophthalmopathy (not recorded which).

Remarks on this clonotype: A read error is possible here, since a much larger clone lies one base away. The V call is TRBV19, the J call TRBJ2-7; 9 nucleotides match TRBD2. The length of the CDR3 is 15 residues. V trimming: 5 bases; J trimming: 0 bases; junction bases outside the gene matches: 5. Germline lookup yields CDR1 LNHDA and CDR2 SQIVND (reference sequence). This CDR3 reads CASSFSGGFSYEQYF. CDR3 nucleotides: TGTGCCAGTAGTTTTAGCGGGGGCTTCTCCTACGAGCAGTACTTC.

This clonotype has more than one count but fewer than ten. The V call is TRBV7-2, the J call TRBJ2-7; no clear D gene. The CDR3 runs to 13 residues. CDR1 and CDR2 (germline): SGHTA, FQGNSA. Trimming left V 0 bases short and J 6 bases short, with 9 bases between. The CDR3 DNA is TGTGCCAGCAGCTTAGCGCGGTTCGCCGAGCAGTACTTC. Protein sequence: CASSLARFAEQYF.

The V call is TRBV7-2, the J call TRBJ2-5; D not resolved. The CDR3 has 13 residues. The V gene lost 3 bases and the J gene lost 3 bases, with 8 bases spanning the gap. Germline V gene lookup returns CDR1 SGHTA and CDR2 FQGNSA. The chain's CDR3 is CASSFPPKETQYF. CDR3 bases: TGTGCCAGCAGCTTCCCACCTAAAGAGACCCAGTACTTC.

The J gene is TRBJ2-7, the V gene TRBV7-9; possible D gene TRBD2, 5 bases. The CDR3 loop spans 12 amino acids. The germline CDR1 and CDR2 sequences are SEHNR and FQNEAQ (reference sequence). The V and J ends lost 5 bases and 7 bases respectively, with 12 bases between them. The CDR3 loop reads CASSPPSGEQYF. In DNA form, the CDR3 reads TGTGCCAGCAGCCCTCCGTCGGGAGAGCAGTACTTC.

This clonotype was counted at least ten times. This chain connects TRBV7-6 to TRBJ1-3; D possibly corresponds to TRBD1 (5 bases). Germline CDR1 SGHVS, CDR2 FNYEAQ. Trimming stripped 2 bases from V and 3 bases from J, with 11 bases between. The CDR3 extends over 15 amino acids. The CDR3 region is CASSLSGGIGNTIYF. The CDR3 nucleotides are TGTGCCAGCAGCTTATCCGGGGGGATTGGAAACACCATATATTTT.

This clonotype was observed once. A junction boundary mismatches the germline segment, possibly from a read error. The chain is built from TRBV6-5 and TRBJ1-3; D not certain. This CDR3 spans 16 amino acids. The V gene's germline CDR1 is MNHEY and CDR2 SVGAGI. The chain's CDR3 is CTSSKRGRSSGNTIYF. CDR3 sequence (DNA): TGTACCAGCAGCAAACGGGGTCGATCCTCTGGAAACACCATATATTTT.

In this sample, this clonotype turned up a few times. The rearrangement links TRBV7-2 to TRBJ1-2; D might be TRBD1 (6 bases). The germline gives CDR1 SGHTA, CDR2 FQGNSA. V was pared by 4 bases and J by 5 bases, with 14 bases between. The CDR3 is made up of 14 amino acids. The DNA for the CDR3 is TGTGCCAGCAGCTCCCAAACAGGGTCGTATGGCTACACCTTC. Translation gives CASSSQTGSYGYTF.

This clonotype was seen many times. The V gene is TRBV2, the J gene TRBJ1-5; 7 nucleotides line up with TRBD1. The CDR3 contains 12 residues. Trimming at V came to 4 bases and at J to 10 bases, leaving 4 bases not matched to a gene. CDR1 and CDR2 (germline): SNHLY, FYNNEI. CDR3 sequence: CASSAGGTPQHF. The CDR3 bases are TGTGCCAGCAGTGCAGGGGGTACACCCCAGCATTTT. The complete variable domain, with remaining parts taken from reference TRBV2 and TRBJ1-5, reads EPEVTQTPSHQVTQMGQEVILRCVPISNHLYFYWYRQILGQKVEFLVSFYNNEISEKSEIFDDQFSVERPDGSNFTLKIRSTKLEDSAMYFCASSAGGTPQHFGDGTRLSIL.

The V call is TRBV30, the J call TRBJ1-4, with TRBD1 matching 8 bases. J was trimmed by 8 bases and V by 3 bases; bases with no gene match: 8. Germline loops: CDR1 GTSNPN, CDR2 SVGIG (reference sequence). This CDR3 spans 14 amino acids. The DNA for the CDR3 is TGTGCCTGGAGCTTCAGGGGGCTCGGGGAAAAACTGTTTTTT. This sequence encodes CAWSFRGLGEKLFF.

The chain couples TRBV25-1 to TRBJ2-5; the match to TRBD2 covers 7 bases. CDR3 size: 14 residues. The V segment lost 0 bases and the J segment 5 bases; nucleotides outside the gene matches: 3. The germline V gene encodes CDR1 MGHDK and CDR2 SYGVNS. The CDR3 is CASSEYAGGETQYF. The DNA for the CDR3 is TGTGCCAGCAGTGAATATGCCGGGGGGGAGACCCAGTACTTC.

This clonotype occurred many times. This rearrangement joins TRBV18 to TRBJ1-5; 10 bases fit TRBD1. The germline V gene encodes CDR1 KGHSH and CDR2 LQKENI. This CDR3 contains 15 residues. Trimming removed 5 bases from V and 6 bases from J; junction bases left unmatched: 7. For the CDR3, the DNA is TGTGCCAGCTCATCGACAGGGGGCGCGGGTCAGCCCCAGCATTTT. Protein: CASSSTGGAGQPQHF.

This sequence joins TRBV29-1 and TRBJ1-1; 8 bases agree with TRBD1. There are 13 residues in the CDR3. Losses at the gene ends were 6 bases for V and 5 bases for J; bases not matched to a gene: 8. Germline V gene data show CDR1 as SQVTM and CDR2 as ANQGSEA. The CDR3 sequence: CSVAGGRGTEAFF. CDR3 bases: TGCAGCGTGGCAGGGGGCCGAGGGACTGAAGCTTTCTTT.

This sequence joins TRBV20-1 and TRBJ1-1; D might be TRBD1 (6 bases). V shed 4 bases and J shed 5 bases, with 11 bases lying between them. Germline lookup yields CDR1 DFQATT and CDR2 SNEGSKA (reference sequence). The CDR3 sequence is 12 residues long. The CDR3 nucleotides read TGCAGTGCTAACCCCACAGGGACTGAAGCTTTCTTT. This encodes CSANPTGTEAFF.

V is TRBV7-8 and J is TRBJ1-5; maybe TRBD1 (5 bases). The germline V gene has CDR1 SGHVS and CDR2 FQNEAQ. The CDR3 covers 14 residues. V lost 5 bases and J 5 bases, leaving 13 bases between the germline ends. CDR3 bases: TGTGCCAGCAGCCGCGGGGGAGTTCATCAGCCCCAGCATTTT. Protein product: CASSRGGVHQPQHF.

Details on this clonotype: One base away lies a much larger clone, so this may be a sequencing read error. This chain links TRBV12-3 or TRBV12-4 with TRBJ1-2; TRBD1 matches 9 bases. Trimming took 6 bases from V and 7 from J; bases not matched to a gene: 9. The CDR3 contains 14 residues. This CDR3 is CASSLGQGPVGYTF. CDR3 DNA: TGTGCCAGCAGCCTTGGACAGGGGCCGGTTGGCTACACCTTC.

This clonotype was counted at least ten times. This chain connects TRBV5-1 to TRBJ1-5, with D tentatively TRBD1 (5 bases). The CDR3 contains 17 residues. V was cut by 0 bases and J by 0 bases, with 13 bases left in between. The germline CDR1 and CDR2 sequences are SGHRS and YFSETQ. Here the CDR3 DNA reads TGCGCCAGCAGCTTGGTGGCAGGGCCCTATAGCAATCAGCCCCAGCATTTT. This sequence encodes CASSLVAGPYSNQPQHF. Filled out from reference TRBV5-1 and TRBJ1-5, the complete variable domain reads KAGVTQTPRYLIKTRGQQVTLSCSPISGHRSVSWYQQTPGQGLQFLFEYFSETQRNKGNFPGRFSGRQFSNSRSEMNVSTLELGDSALYLCASSLVAGPYSNQPQHFGDGTRLSIL.

In this sample, this clonotype turned up many times. The chain employs TRBV29-1 and TRBJ1-2; no definite D call. The CDR3 totals 13 residues. The germline V gene encodes CDR1 SQVTM and CDR2 ANQGSEA. V shed 4 bases and J shed 7 bases, with 16 bases lying between them. CDR3: CSVVRWTSSGYTF. DNA of the CDR3: TGCAGCGTTGTGCGCTGGACTTCCAGTGGCTACACCTTC.

The sample holds many counts of this clonotype. The chain employs TRBV2 and TRBJ1-6, with 8 bases matching TRBD1. Per germline, CDR1 SNHLY and CDR2 FYNNEI. There are 16 residues in the CDR3. Unmatched junction bases numbered 8, after V lost 6 bases and J lost 4 bases. The CDR3 nucleotides are TGTGCCAGCAGACCAGGACAGGGCTTATATAATTCACCCCTCCACTTT. This translates into CASRPGQGLYNSPLHF.

V usage is TRBV29-1 and J usage is TRBJ2-5; possibly TRBD2 for D (6 bases). Between the trimmed V and J ends, which lost 6 bases and 4 bases, there was a span of 18 bases. The CDR3 consists of 14 residues. CDR1 and CDR2 (germline): SQVTM, ANQGSEA. The CDR3 loop reads CSVYTGGVRETQYF. Written as DNA, the CDR3 is TGCAGCGTCTATACAGGAGGGGTTCGAGAGACCCAGTACTTC.

The rearrangement links TRBV27 to TRBJ1-5, with D uncertain. This CDR3 has 15 residues. The germline gives CDR1 MNHEY, CDR2 SMNVEV (reference sequence). With 1 base removed from V and 1 base from J, the gap between germline ends came to 8 bases. CDR3 in DNA: TGTGCCAGCAGTTTATGGAACAGAAGCAATCAGCCCCAGCATTTT. This encodes CASSLWNRSNQPQHF.

This clonotype came up once. V is TRBV9 and J is TRBJ1-5; D uncertain. Per the germline V gene, CDR1 is SGDLS and CDR2 is YYNGEE. The V gene lost 6 bases and the J gene lost 2 bases, with 9 bases spanning the gap. The CDR3 contains 13 residues. The CDR3 region is CASTSLGNQPQHF. The CDR3 region has the DNA TGTGCCAGCACGAGCCTGGGCAATCAGCCCCAGCATTTT.

This clonotype was counted many times. This chain uses TRBV20-1 with TRBJ2-5; a weak D match, TRBD2 (7 bases). CDR1 and CDR2 (germline): DFQATT, SNEGSKA (reference sequence). Between the trimmed V and J ends, which lost 6 bases and 2 bases, there was a span of 16 bases. This CDR3 has 14 amino acids. Written as DNA, the CDR3 is TGCAGTGCGGGGGCTAGCGGAAATCAAGAGACCCAGTACTTC. Translating it yields CSAGASGNQETQYF.

This rearrangement joins TRBV6-5 to TRBJ1-5, with 10 bases lining up with TRBD1. There are 15 residues in the CDR3. J gave up 7 bases and V 8 bases, and 11 bases lay outside the gene matches. Germline CDR1 and CDR2: MNHEY and SVGAGI. As DNA, the CDR3 is TGTGCCAGCCGTGAAGCGGGACAGGGGTGGCAGCCCCAGCATTTT. It yields the protein CASREAGQGWQPQHF.

This clonotype was counted many times. The gene calls are TRBV29-1 and TRBJ1-4, with 8 bases lining up with TRBD1. CDR1 and CDR2 from the germline V gene are SQVTM and ANQGSEA. The CDR3 runs to 14 residues. V lost 4 bases, J lost 8 bases, and 9 bases stayed unmatched. The CDR3 nucleotides read TGCAGCGTTGGGTTTGGCAGGGGGCAAGAAAAACTGTTTTTT. Protein product: CSVGFGRGQEKLFF.

The chain recombines TRBV20-1 with TRBJ1-2; D is uncertain. Trimming pared 6 bases from V and 3 bases from J, leaving 11 bases between. Germline CDR1 reads DFQATT; CDR2 reads SNEGSKA (reference sequence). The CDR3 length is 12 residues. The CDR3, as DNA: TGCAGTGCCCCTAGCCCAGACTATGGCTACACCTTC. Encoded protein: CSAPSPDYGYTF.